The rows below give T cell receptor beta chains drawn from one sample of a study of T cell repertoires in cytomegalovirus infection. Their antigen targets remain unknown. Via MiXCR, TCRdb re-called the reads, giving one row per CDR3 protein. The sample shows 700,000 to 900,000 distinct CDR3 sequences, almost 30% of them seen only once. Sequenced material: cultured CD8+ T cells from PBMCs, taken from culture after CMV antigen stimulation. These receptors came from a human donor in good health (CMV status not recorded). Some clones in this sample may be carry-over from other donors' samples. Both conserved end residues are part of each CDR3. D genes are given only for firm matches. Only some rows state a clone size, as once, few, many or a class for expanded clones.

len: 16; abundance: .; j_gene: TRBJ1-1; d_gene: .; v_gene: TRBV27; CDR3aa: CASSLQGWAMGTEAFF; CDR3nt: TGTGCCAGCAGCCTACAGGGCTGGGCCATGGGCACTGAAGCTTTCTTT
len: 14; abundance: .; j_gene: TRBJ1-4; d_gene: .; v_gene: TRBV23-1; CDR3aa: CASSHRLSGEKLFF; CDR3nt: TGCGCCAGCAGTCATCGGCTTAGCGGTGAAAAACTGTTTTTT
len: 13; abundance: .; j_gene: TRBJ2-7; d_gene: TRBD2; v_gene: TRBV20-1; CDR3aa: CSASGGAVYEQYF; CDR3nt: TGCAGTGCTAGCGGGGGGGCCGTATACGAGCAGTACTTC
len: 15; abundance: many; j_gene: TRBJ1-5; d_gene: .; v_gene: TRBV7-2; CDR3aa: CASSPGKGSNQPQHF; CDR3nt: TGTGCCAGCAGCCCAGGGAAGGGGAGCAATCAGCCCCAGCATTTT
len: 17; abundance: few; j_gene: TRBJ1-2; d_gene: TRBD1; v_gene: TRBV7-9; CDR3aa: CASSLAGTGDPNYGYTF; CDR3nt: TGTGCCAGCAGCTTAGCCGGAACAGGGGATCCTAACTATGGCTACACCTTC
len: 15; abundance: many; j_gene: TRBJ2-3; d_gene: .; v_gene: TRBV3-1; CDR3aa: CASSQDQRRTDTQYF; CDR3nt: TGTGCCAGCAGCCAAGATCAGCGGCGCACAGATACGCAGTATTTT
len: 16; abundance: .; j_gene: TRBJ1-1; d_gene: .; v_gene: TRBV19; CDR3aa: CASSILLRASNTEAFF; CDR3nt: TGTGCCAGTAGTATCCTCCTTCGGGCGTCGAACACTGAAGCTTTCTTT
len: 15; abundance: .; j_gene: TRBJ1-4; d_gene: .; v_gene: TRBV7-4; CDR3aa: CASTLVTGQNEKLFF; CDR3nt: TGTGCCAGCACCTTAGTCACGGGACAAAATGAAAAACTGTTTTTT
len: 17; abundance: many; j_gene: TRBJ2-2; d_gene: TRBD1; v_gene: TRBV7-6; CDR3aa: CASSSGTGERDTGELFF; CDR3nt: TGTGCCAGCAGCTCCGGGACAGGGGAGAGGGACACCGGGGAGCTGTTTTTT
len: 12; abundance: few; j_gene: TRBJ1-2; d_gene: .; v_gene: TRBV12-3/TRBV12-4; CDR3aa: CASIGSLDGYTF; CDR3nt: TGTGCCAGCATCGGATCGTTAGATGGCTACACCTTC
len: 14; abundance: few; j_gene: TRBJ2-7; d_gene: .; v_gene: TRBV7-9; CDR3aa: CASSGRTVTYEQYF; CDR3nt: TGTGCCAGCAGCGGACGGACAGTAACCTACGAGCAGTACTTC
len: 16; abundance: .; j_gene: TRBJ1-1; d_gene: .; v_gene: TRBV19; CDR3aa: CASSIDWQVMNTEAFF; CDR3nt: TGTGCCAGTAGTATAGACTGGCAGGTCATGAACACTGAAGCTTTCTTT
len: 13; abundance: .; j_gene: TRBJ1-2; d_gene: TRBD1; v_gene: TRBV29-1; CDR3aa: CSALDRGNYGYTF; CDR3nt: TGCAGCGCCCTAGACAGGGGGAACTATGGCTACACCTTC
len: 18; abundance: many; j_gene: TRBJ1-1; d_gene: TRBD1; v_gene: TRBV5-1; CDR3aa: CASSLAGQGRFMNTEAFF; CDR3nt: TGCGCCAGCAGCTTGGCGGGACAGGGGCGGTTTATGAACACTGAAGCTTTCTTT
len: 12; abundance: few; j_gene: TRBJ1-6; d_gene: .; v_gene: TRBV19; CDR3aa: CASKQGPSSLHF; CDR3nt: TGTGCCAGTAAACAGGGCCCTTCGTCCCTCCACTTT
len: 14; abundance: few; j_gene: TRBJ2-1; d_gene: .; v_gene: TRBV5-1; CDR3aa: CASSLDTGSGEQFF; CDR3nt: TGCGCCAGCAGCTTGGATACAGGGTCAGGTGAGCAGTTCTTC
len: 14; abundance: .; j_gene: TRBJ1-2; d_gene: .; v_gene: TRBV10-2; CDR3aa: CASSVRLPPQGYTF; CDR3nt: TGCGCCAGCAGTGTACGCTTACCCCCCCAGGGCTACACCTTC
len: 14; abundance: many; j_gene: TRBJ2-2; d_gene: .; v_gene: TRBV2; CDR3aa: CARGGAGNTGELFF; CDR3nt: TGTGCCAGGGGGGGCGCAGGGAACACCGGGGAGCTGTTTTTT
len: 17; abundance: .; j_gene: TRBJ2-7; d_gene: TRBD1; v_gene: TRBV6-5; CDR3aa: CASSYSIPGTGKIEQYF; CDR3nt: TGTGCCAGCAGTTACTCGATCCCCGGGACAGGGAAGATCGAGCAGTACTTC
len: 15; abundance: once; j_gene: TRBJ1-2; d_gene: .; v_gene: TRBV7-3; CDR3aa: CASSSGTNSIYGYTF; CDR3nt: TGTGCCAGCAGCTCGGGGACTAATAGTATCTATGGCTACACCTTC
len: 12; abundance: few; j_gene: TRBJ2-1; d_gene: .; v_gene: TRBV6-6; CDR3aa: CACRQGYNEQFF; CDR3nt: TGTGCCTGCCGCCAAGGATACAATGAGCAGTTCTTC
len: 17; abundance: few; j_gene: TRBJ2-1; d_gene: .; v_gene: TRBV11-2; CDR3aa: CASSLDQTASTYNEQFF; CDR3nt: TGTGCCAGCAGCTTAGACCAGACAGCTAGCACCTACAATGAGCAGTTCTTC
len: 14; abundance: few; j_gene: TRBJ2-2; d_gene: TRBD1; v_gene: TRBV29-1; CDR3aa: CSVRDSWNTGELFF; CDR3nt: TGCAGCGTACGGGACAGCTGGAACACCGGGGAGCTGTTTTTT
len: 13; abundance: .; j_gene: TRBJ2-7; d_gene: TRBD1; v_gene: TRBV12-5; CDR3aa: CASGGQGDYEQYF; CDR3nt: TGTGCTAGTGGGGGACAGGGGGACTACGAGCAGTACTTC
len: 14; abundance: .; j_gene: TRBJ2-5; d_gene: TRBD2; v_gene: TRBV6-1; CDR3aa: CASSETGGQETQYF; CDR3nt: TGTGCCAGCAGTGAAACGGGGGGGCAAGAGACCCAGTACTTC
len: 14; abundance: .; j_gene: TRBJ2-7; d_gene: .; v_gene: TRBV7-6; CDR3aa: CASSSYPDSYEQYF; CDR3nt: TGTGCCAGCAGCTCATACCCGGACTCCTACGAGCAGTACTTC
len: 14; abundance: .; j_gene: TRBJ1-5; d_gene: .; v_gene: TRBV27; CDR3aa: CASSLQGAGQPQHF; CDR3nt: TGTGCCAGCAGTTTACAAGGGGCTGGCCAGCCCCAGCATTTT
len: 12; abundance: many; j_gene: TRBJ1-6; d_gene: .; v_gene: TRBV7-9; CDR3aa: CASSFLGSPLHF; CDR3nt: TGTGCCAGCAGCTTTTTGGGTTCACCCCTCCACTTT
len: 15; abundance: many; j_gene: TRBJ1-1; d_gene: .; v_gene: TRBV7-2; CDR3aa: CASSLVQIMNTEAFF; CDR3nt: TGTGCCAGCAGCTTAGTACAGATCATGAACACTGAAGCTTTCTTT
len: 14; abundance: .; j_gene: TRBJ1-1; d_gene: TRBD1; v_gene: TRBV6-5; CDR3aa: CASSRGTGITEAFF; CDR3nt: TGTGCCAGCAGCCGCGGGACAGGGATCACTGAAGCTTTCTTT
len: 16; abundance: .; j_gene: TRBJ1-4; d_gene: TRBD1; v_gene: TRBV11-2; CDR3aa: CASSLGLTGGEEKLFF; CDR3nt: TGTGCCAGCAGCTTAGGGTTGACAGGGGGCGAAGAAAAACTGTTTTTT
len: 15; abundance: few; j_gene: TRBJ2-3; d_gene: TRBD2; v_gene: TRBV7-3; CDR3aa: CASSPFGGGGDTQYF; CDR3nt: TGTGCCAGCAGCCCCTTCGGCGGGGGGGGGGATACGCAGTATTTT
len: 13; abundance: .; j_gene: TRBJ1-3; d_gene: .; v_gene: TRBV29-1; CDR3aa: CSAMTGSGNTIYF; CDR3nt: TGCAGCGCTATGACAGGATCTGGAAACACCATATATTTT
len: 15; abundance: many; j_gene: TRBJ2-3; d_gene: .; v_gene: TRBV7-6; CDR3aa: CASSPLAITTDTQYF; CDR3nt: TGTGCCAGCAGCCCCCTGGCCATTACCACAGATACGCAGTATTTT
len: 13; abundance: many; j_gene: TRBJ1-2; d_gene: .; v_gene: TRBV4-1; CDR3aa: CASSQGGNYGYTF; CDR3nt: TGCGCCAGCAGCCAAGGGGGGAACTATGGCTACACCTTC
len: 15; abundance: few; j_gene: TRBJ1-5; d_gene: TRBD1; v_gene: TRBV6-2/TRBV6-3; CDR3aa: CASSYRGKRDQPQHF; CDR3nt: TGTGCCAGCAGCTACAGGGGCAAGAGGGACCAGCCCCAGCATTTT
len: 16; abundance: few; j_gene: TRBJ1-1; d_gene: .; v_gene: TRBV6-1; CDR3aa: CASSSSQGSWNTEAFF; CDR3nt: TGTGCCAGCAGTTCAAGCCAGGGGTCGTGGAACACTGAAGCTTTCTTT
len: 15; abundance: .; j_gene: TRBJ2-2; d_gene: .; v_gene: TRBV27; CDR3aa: CASSLMKANTGELFF; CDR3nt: TGTGCCAGCAGTTTGATGAAAGCGAACACCGGGGAGCTGTTTTTT
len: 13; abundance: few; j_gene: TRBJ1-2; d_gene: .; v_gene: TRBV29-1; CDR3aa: CSVPDGSNYGYTF; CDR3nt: TGCAGCGTCCCCGACGGATCTAACTATGGCTACACCTTC
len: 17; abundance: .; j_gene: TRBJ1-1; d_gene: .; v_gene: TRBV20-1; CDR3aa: CSANLIDRTTMNTEAFF; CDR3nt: TGCAGTGCCAATTTGATTGACAGGACAACCATGAACACTGAAGCTTTCTTT
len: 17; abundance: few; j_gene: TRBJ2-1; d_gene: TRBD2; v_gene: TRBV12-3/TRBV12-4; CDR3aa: CASSPGTSGGIYNEQFF; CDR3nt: TGTGCCAGCAGTCCGGGGACTAGCGGGGGGATATACAATGAGCAGTTCTTC
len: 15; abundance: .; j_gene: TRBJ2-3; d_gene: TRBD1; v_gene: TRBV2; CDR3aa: CASSEWTGRTDTQYF; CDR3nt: TGTGCCAGCAGTGAGTGGACAGGACGCACAGATACGCAGTATTTT
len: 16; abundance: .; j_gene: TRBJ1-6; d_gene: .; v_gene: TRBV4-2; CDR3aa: CASSLPDSSYNSPLHF; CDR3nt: TGTGCCAGCAGCCTACCGGACAGCTCCTATAATTCACCCCTCCACTTT
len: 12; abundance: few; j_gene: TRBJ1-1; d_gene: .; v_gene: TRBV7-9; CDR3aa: CASSSQGGEAFF; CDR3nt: TGTGCCAGCAGCTCACAGGGCGGCGAAGCTTTCTTT
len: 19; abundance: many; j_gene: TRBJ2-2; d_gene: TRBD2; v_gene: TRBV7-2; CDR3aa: CASSLAGGTSGSYTGELFF; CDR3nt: TGTGCCAGCAGCTTAGCTGGCGGAACTAGCGGATCTTACACCGGGGAGCTGTTTTTT
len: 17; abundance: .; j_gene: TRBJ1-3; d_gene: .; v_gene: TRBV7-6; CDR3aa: CASSRYHGAMAGNTIYF; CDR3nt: TGTGCCAGCAGCCGATATCATGGGGCAATGGCTGGAAACACCATATATTTT
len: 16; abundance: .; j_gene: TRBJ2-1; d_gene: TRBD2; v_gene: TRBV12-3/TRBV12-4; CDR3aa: CASSAQLAGEYNEQFF; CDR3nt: TGTGCCAGCAGTGCCCAACTAGCGGGGGAGTACAATGAGCAGTTCTTC
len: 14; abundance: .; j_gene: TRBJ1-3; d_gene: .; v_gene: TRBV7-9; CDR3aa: CASTGLRPGNTIYF; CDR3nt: TGTGCCAGCACAGGGCTCCGACCTGGAAACACCATATATTTT
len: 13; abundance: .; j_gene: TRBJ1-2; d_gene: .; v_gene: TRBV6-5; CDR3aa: CASSYDPVYGYTF; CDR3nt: TGTGCCAGCAGTTACGATCCGGTCTATGGCTACACCTTC